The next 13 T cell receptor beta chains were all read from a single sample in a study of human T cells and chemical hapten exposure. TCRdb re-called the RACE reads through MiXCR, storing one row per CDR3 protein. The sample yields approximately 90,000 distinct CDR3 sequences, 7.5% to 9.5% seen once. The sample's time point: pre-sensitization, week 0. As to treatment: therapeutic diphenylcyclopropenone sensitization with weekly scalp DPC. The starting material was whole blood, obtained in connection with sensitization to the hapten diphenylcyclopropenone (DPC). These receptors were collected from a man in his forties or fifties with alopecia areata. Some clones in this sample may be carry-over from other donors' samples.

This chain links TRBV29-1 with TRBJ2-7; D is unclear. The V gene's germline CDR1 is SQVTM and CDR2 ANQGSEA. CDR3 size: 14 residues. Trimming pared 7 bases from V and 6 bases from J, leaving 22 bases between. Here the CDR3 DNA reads TGCAGCGCCGTTCTTGATGGGCAGGCTCGCGAGCAGTACTTC. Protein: CSAVLDGQAREQYF.

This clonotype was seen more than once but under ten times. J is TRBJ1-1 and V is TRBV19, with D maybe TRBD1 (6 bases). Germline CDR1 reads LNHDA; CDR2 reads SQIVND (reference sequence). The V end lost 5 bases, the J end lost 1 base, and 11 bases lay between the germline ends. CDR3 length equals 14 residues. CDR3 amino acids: CASSPRGANTEAFF. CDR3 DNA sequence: TGTGCCAGTAGTCCCCGGGGGGCGAACACTGAAGCTTTCTTT.

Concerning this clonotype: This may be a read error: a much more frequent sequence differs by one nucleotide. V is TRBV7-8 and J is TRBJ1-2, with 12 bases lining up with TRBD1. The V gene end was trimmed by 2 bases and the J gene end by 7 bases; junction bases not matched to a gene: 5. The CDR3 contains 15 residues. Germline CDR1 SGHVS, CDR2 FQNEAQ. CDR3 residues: CASSLRGQGAGGYTF. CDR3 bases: TGTGCCAGCAGCTTACGGGGACAGGGGGCGGGTGGCTACACCTTC.

The CDR3 DNA is TGCAGTGCTAGTGCTCTAGCGGGGGGCACAGATACGCAGTATTTT. Translation gives CSASALAGGTDTQYF. The chain couples TRBV20-1 to TRBJ2-3; TRBD2 agrees at 10 bases. The CDR3 loop spans 15 amino acids. CDR1 and CDR2 (germline): DFQATT, SNEGSKA (reference sequence). V lost 3 bases, J lost 1 base, and 4 bases stayed unmatched.

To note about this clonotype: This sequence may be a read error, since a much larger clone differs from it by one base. CDR3 in amino acids: CASSRGQGTKAFF. CDR3 bases: TGTGCCAGCAGCCGCGGACAGGGCACTAAAGCTTTCTTT. This chain uses TRBV3-1 with TRBJ1-1, with 8 bases aligning to TRBD1. The CDR3 totals 13 residues. In germline, CDR1 is LGHDT, CDR2 YNNKEL (reference sequence). Drawing the rest from reference TRBV3-1 and TRBJ1-1, the complete variable domain is DTAVSQTPKYLVTQMGNDKSIKCEQNLGHDTMYWYKQDSKKFLKIMFSYNNKELIINETVPNRFSPKSPDKAHLNLHINSLELGDSAVYFCASSRGQGTKAFFGQGTRLTVV.

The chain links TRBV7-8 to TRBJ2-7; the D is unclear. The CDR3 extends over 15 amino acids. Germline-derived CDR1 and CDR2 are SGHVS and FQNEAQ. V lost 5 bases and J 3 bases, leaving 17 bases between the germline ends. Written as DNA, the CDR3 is TGTGCCAGCAGCCTTACGGATGGACCAAACTACGAGCAGTACTTC. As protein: CASSLTDGPNYEQYF.

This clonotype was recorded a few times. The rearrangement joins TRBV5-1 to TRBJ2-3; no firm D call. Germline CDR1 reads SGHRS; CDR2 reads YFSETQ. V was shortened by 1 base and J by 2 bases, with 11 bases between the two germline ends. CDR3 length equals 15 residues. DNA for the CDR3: TGCGCCAGCAGCTTGACAGACTTAGACACAGATACGCAGTATTTT. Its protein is CASSLTDLDTDTQYF. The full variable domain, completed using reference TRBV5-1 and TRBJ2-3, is KAGVTQTPRYLIKTRGQQVTLSCSPISGHRSVSWYQQTPGQGLQFLFEYFSETQRNKGNFPGRFSGRQFSNSRSEMNVSTLELGDSALYLCASSLTDLDTDTQYFGPGTRLTVL.

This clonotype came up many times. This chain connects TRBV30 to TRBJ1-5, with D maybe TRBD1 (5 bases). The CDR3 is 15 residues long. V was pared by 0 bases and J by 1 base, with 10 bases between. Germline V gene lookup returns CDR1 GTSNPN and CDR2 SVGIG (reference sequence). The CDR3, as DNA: TGTGCCTGGAGTGTTGGGGCAGCCAGCAATCAGCCCCAGCATTTT. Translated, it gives CAWSVGAASNQPQHF. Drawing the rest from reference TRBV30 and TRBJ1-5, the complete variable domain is SQTIHQWPATLVQPVGSPLSLECTVEGTSNPNLYWYRQAAGRGLQLLFYSVGIGQISSEVPQNLSASRPQDRQFILSSKKLLLSDSGFYLCAWSVGAASNQPQHFGDGTRLSIL.

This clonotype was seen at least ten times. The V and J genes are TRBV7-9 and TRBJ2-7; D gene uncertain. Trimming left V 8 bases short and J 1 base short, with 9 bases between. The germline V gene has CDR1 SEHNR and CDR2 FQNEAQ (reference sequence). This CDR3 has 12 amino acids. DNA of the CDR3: TGTGCCAGCGGCGACGGGTCCTACGAGCAGTACTTC. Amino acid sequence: CASGDGSYEQYF.

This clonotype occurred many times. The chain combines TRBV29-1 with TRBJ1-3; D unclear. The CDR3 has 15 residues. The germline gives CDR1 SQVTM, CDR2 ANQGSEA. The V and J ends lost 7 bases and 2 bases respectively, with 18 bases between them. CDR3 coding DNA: TGCAGCGCTGTTGGCGAGAGCCTTCCTGGAAACACCATATATTTT. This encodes CSAVGESLPGNTIYF.

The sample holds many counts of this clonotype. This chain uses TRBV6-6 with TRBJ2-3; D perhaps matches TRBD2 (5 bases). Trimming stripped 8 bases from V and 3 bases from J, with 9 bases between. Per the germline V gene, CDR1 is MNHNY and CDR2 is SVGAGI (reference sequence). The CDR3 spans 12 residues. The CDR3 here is CASRGETDTQYF. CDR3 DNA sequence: TGTGCCAGCCGTGGGGAGACAGATACGCAGTATTTT.

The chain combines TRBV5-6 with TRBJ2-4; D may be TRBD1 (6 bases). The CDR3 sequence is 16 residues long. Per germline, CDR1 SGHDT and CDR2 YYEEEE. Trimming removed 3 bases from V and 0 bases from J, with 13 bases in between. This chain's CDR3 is CASSSTGPIAKNIQYF. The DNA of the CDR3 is TGTGCCAGCAGCTCCACAGGGCCCATAGCCAAAAACATTCAGTACTTC.

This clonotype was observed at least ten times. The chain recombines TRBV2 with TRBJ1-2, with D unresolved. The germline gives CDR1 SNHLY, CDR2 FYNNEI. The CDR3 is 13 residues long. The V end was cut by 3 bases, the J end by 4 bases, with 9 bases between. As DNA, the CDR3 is TGTGCCAGCAGTGAGCTGGCAGTCTATGGCTACACCTTC. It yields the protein CASSELAVYGYTF.